The clone carrying this T cell receptor beta chain has just one count. The data stem from a study of cytomegalovirus exposure and HLA in healthy donors. Profiling relied on immunoSEQ multiplex PCR, and the TCRdb table lists in-frame clones only, not all of them. Here the sample spans some 79,000 clones, about 94% being singletons. Trimming removed 4 bases at V and 5 bases at J, with 14 bases between. Germline CDR1 and CDR2: SQVTM and ANQGSEA. This CDR3 contains 14 residues. Sequencing input: PBMCs. This TCR came from a woman aged 18-29 years in good health and CMV-seropositive. V gene TRBV29-1 combines with J gene TRBJ2-2; weak D call: TRBD2 (5 bases). The CDR3 DNA is TGCAGCGTTGTGCAGCAAACGGGAACCGGGGAGCTGTTTTTT. Translating it yields CSVVQQTGTGELFF.